This is a list of T cell receptor beta chains from one sample in a study of OX40 agonist ivuxolimab in advanced cancers. Produced via immunoSEQ multiplex PCR; TCRdb's table is partial and in-frame only. The table records some 42,000 clones, about 82% of them present only once. The sequencing here drew on CD4+ or CD8+ T cells sorted from blood, taken in a trial of the OX40 agonist ivuxolimab. The receptors derive from an adult with an advanced solid tumor such as melanoma, head and neck, liver or kidney cancer. CDR3s include the opening cysteine and the closing phenylalanine or tryptophan. A D gene is named only where the DNA matches it firmly. Size tells how often a clone was seen (once, few, many) or the class of an expanded clone, and some rows leave it out.

>TRBD1|TRBV5-5|-|TRBJ2-1
CASSRWAGRQGSSSYNEQFF
TGTGCCAGCAGCCGATGGGCTGGTAGACAGGGATCGAGCTCCTACAATGAGCAGTTCTTC
>TRBD1|TRBV25-1|once|TRBJ2-1
CASSEWTGGIPNEQFF
TGTGCCAGCAGTGAATGGACAGGGGGCATCCCCAATGAGCAGTTCTTC
>-|TRBV18|-|TRBJ1-1
CASSHREDTEAFF
TGTGCCAGCTCACACAGGGAGGACACTGAAGCTTTCTTT
>-|TRBV9|-|TRBJ2-2
CASSRTGESTGELFF
TGTGCCAGCAGCAGGACGGGGGAATCAACCGGGGAGCTGTTTTTT
>TRBD1|TRBV11-2|once|TRBJ1-6
CASSLATGDSPLHF
TGTGCCAGCAGCTTAGCTACAGGGGACTCACCCCTCCACTTT
>-|TRBV7-2|-|TRBJ2-7
CASSPAASGVEQYF
TGTGCCAGCAGCCCCGCGGCTAGTGGCGTCGAGCAGTACTTC
>-|TRBV19|-|TRBJ2-6
CASILGLSLSGANVLTF
TGTGCCAGTATCTTGGGCCTTAGTCTATCGGGGGCCAACGTCCTGACTTTC
>-|TRBV7-6|-|TRBJ1-1
CASSLRAGRNTEAFF
TGTGCCAGCAGCTTAAGGGCAGGGAGGAACACTGAAGCTTTCTTT
>-|TRBV9|-|TRBJ1-2
CASSVAQGGGYGYTF
TGTGCCAGCAGCGTAGCTCAGGGCGGAGGCTACGGCTACACCTTC
>TRBD1|TRBV2|-|TRBJ2-1
CASGRMDRWGEQFF
TGTGCCAGCGGACGTATGGACAGGTGGGGTGAGCAGTTCTTC
>TRBD1|TRBV28|few|TRBJ2-2
CASSFPPPGTANTGELFF
TGTGCCAGCAGTTTTCCCCCTCCCGGGACAGCGAACACCGGGGAGCTGTTTTTT
>-|TRBV6-6|-|TRBJ1-2
CASSYSPAFVYGYTF
TGTGCCAGCAGTTACTCGCCGGCGTTTGTGTATGGCTACACCTTC
>TRBD1|TRBV5-5|few|TRBJ1-1
CASSLSTGGTEAFF
TGTGCCAGCAGCCTATCTACAGGGGGCACTGAAGCTTTCTTT
>-|TRBV21-1|-|TRBJ1-5
CASSKVGNSPSRNQPQHF
TGTGCCAGCAGCAAAGTCGGAAACAGCCCTTCTCGCAATCAGCCCCAGCATTTT
>-|TRBV21-1|-|TRBJ2-7
CASSPRLTGGSSYEQYF
TGTGCCAGCAGCCCCCGACTAACAGGGGGCTCTTCCTACGAGCAGTACTTC
>-|TRBV11-3|many|TRBJ2-3
CASSLRGVDTQYF
TGTGCCAGCAGCCTTAGGGGGGTGGATACGCAGTATTTT
>TRBD1|TRBV5-1|-|TRBJ2-1
CASSTGQGDYNEQFF
TGCGCCAGCAGCACCGGACAGGGGGACTACAATGAGCAGTTCTTC
>-|TRBV6-5|-|TRBJ1-1
CASSYSNTEAFF
TGTGCCAGCAGTTACTCAAACACTGAAGCTTTCTTT
>-|TRBV27|once|TRBJ1-5
CASSLSRSGTQPQHF
TGTGCCAGCAGTTTATCGAGGTCAGGGACTCAGCCCCAGCATTTT
>-|TRBV13|many|TRBJ2-5
CASSLRGEQETQYF
TGTGCCAGCAGCTTAAGGGGGGAACAAGAGACCCAGTACTTC
>-|TRBV11-2|-|TRBJ1-2
CASSHGAGNYGYTF
TGTGCCAGCAGCCACGGGGCAGGAAACTATGGCTACACCTTC
>TRBD1|TRBV7-9|once|TRBJ1-2
CASSLSRDRAGNGYTF
TGTGCCAGCAGCTTATCCCGCGACAGGGCGGGTAATGGCTACACCTTC
>-|TRBV11-2|-|TRBJ2-6
CASSLEAADDHSGANVLTF
TGTGCCAGCAGCTTAGAGGCGGCAGACGATCACTCTGGGGCCAACGTCCTGACTTTC
>-|TRBV6-4|-|TRBJ1-6
CASSDSGPGPLHF
TGTGCCAGCAGTGATTCAGGCCCAGGCCCCCTCCACTTT
>-|TRBV6-5|-|TRBJ2-2
CASSYSVSGTGELFF
TGTGCCAGCAGTTACTCGGTGTCTGGAACCGGGGAGCTGTTTTTT
>-|TRBV7-2|-|TRBJ1-5
CASSSTDSNQPQHF
TGTGCCAGCAGCTCGACAGATAGCAATCAGCCCCAGCATTTT
>-|TRBV19|once|TRBJ2-5
CASSMEIPGQETQYF
TGTGCCAGTAGTATGGAAATCCCGGGCCAGGAGACCCAGTACTTC
>-|TRBV14|-|TRBJ2-7
CASSPRDRYEQYF
TGTGCCAGCAGCCCCCGGGACCGCTACGAGCAGTACTTC
>-|TRBV6-4|-|TRBJ1-4
CASKSTATNEKLFF
TGTGCCAGCAAAAGTACTGCAACTAATGAAAAACTGTTTTTT
>-|TRBV28|-|TRBJ1-1
CASSFGLNTEAFF
TGTGCCAGCAGTTTTGGTCTGAACACTGAAGCTTTCTTT
>TRBD1|TRBV2|-|TRBJ1-5
CASRATGGEETQPQHF
TGTGCCAGCAGGGCGACAGGGGGCGAGGAGACTCAGCCCCAGCATTTT
>-|TRBV4-3|-|TRBJ1-6
CASKEGSYNSPLHF
TGCGCCAGCAAGGAGGGCTCCTATAATTCACCCCTCCACTTT
>TRBD1|TRBV13|-|TRBJ1-1
CASSFKGQVNTEAFF
TGTGCCAGCAGCTTTAAAGGACAGGTGAACACTGAAGCTTTCTTT
>-|TRBV9|-|TRBJ1-2
CASSVDQGPGDGYTF
TGTGCCAGCAGCGTAGATCAAGGTCCAGGGGATGGCTACACCTTC
>-|TRBV19|few|TRBJ1-1
CASSTGPTEAFF
TGTGCCAGTAGTACGGGACCGACTGAAGCTTTCTTT
>-|TRBV4-2|-|TRBJ2-3
CASSQDLGNTDTQYF
TGTGCCAGCAGCCAAGATTTAGGGAACACAGATACGCAGTATTTT
>-|TRBV6-6|-|TRBJ2-7
CASSVGLTLYEQYF
TGTGCCAGCAGTGTGGGACTTACCCTCTACGAGCAGTACTTC
>-|TRBV7-6|-|TRBJ1-4
CASSPNRATNEKLFF
TGTGCCAGCAGCCCAAACAGAGCGACTAATGAAAAACTGTTTTTT
>-|TRBV5-1|-|TRBJ1-1
CASSLVYGGPRPFEAFF
TGCGCCAGCAGCTTGGTGTACGGGGGCCCTAGACCCTTTGAAGCTTTCTTT
>-|TRBV28|-|TRBJ1-6
CASSPNSPLHF
TGTGCCAGCAGTCCTAATTCACCCCTCCACTTT
>-|TRBV11-2|-|TRBJ1-2
CASSRGSGGYGYTF
TGTGCCAGCAGCCGCGGTTCTGGCGGCTATGGCTACACCTTC
>TRBD2|TRBV7-9|-|TRBJ2-1
CASSERLAGAGNEQFF
TGTGCCAGCAGCGAGCGACTAGCGGGGGCGGGCAATGAGCAGTTCTTC
>-|TRBV29-1|-|TRBJ1-2
CSGKRGAQGYTF
TGCAGCGGGAAGCGGGGGGCGCAAGGCTACACCTTC
>-|TRBV27|-|TRBJ1-6
CASRTGTGVSPLHF
TGTGCCAGCAGAACCGGGACGGGGGTATCACCCCTCCACTTT
>-|TRBV2|-|TRBJ1-6
CASSSVQGGDSPLHF
TGTGCCAGCAGTTCGGTCCAGGGTGGAGATTCACCCCTCCACTTT
>TRBD1|TRBV2|-|TRBJ1-5
CASRVTGGANQPQHF
TGTGCCAGCAGAGTAACAGGGGGCGCAAATCAGCCCCAGCATTTT
>-|TRBV9|-|TRBJ1-2
CASSFRQAPNYGYTF
TGTGCCAGCAGCTTCCGACAGGCTCCTAACTATGGCTACACCTTC
>-|TRBV9|-|TRBJ2-7
CASSPGGRGNYEQYF
TGTGCCAGCAGCCCAGGGGGGAGGGGGAACTACGAGCAGTACTTC
>-|TRBV7-2|-|TRBJ2-1
CASSFWGYNEQFF
TGTGCCAGCAGCTTCTGGGGTTACAATGAGCAGTTCTTC
>-|TRBV9|-|TRBJ2-4
CASSVEGQGRDIQYF
TGTGCCAGCAGCGTAGAAGGGCAGGGTAGGGACATTCAGTACTTC
>TRBD1|TRBV25-1|-|TRBJ2-5
CASNRGAETQYF
TGTGCCAGCAACAGGGGCGCAGAGACCCAGTACTTC
>TRBD1|TRBV19|once|TRBJ2-1
CASALGTGGNEQFF
TGTGCCAGTGCTCTCGGGACAGGGGGCAATGAGCAGTTCTTC
>TRBD2|TRBV27|-|TRBJ2-5
CASSPRLAGGPWEETQYF
TGTGCCAGCAGTCCCCGACTAGCGGGGGGGCCTTGGGAGGAGACCCAGTACTTC
>TRBD1|TRBV27|-|TRBJ1-2
CASSLETGEGYTF
TGTGCCAGCAGCCTAGAGACAGGGGAAGGCTACACCTTC